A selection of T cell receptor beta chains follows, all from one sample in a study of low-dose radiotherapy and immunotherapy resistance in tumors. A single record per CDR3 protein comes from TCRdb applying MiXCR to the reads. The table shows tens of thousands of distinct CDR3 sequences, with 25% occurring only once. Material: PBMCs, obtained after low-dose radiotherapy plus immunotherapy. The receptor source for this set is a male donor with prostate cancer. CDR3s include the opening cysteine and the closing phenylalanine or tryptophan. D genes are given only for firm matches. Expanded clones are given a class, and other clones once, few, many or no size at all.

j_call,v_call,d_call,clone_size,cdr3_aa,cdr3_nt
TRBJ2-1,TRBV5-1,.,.,CASSLVQGTYNEQFF,TGCGCCAGCAGCTTGGTTCAGGGGACCTACAATGAGCAGTTCTTC
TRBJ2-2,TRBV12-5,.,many,CASALMAGGGTGELFF,TGTGCTAGTGCCCTTATGGCCGGGGGAGGCACCGGGGAGCTGTTTTTT
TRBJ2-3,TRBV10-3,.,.,CAISESERSTDTQYF,TGTGCCATCAGTGAGTCCGAGAGAAGCACAGATACGCAGTATTTT
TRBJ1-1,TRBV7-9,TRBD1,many,CASSPQGASVAFF,TGTGCCAGCAGCCCGCAGGGGGCATCGGTAGCTTTCTTT
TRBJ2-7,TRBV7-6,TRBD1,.,CASSLDRGPYEQYF,TGTGCCAGCAGCTTAGACAGGGGGCCCTACGAGCAGTACTTC
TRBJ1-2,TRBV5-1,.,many,CASSLETGAGNGYTF,TGCGCCAGCAGCTTGGAAACGGGGGCAGGGAATGGCTACACCTTC
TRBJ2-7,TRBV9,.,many,CASSVTPGEQYF,TGTGCCAGCAGCGTCACCCCGGGAGAGCAGTACTTC
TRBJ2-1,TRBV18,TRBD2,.,CASSPIIVAGVGNEQFF,TGTGCCAGCTCACCGATTATCGTAGCGGGAGTGGGCAATGAGCAGTTCTTC
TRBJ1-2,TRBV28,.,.,CASISGGDSFNYGYTF,TGTGCCAGCATCAGTGGGGGGGATTCTTTTAACTATGGCTACACCTTC
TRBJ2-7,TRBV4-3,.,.,CASSQYSARDRRSEQYF,TGCGCCAGCAGCCAATACAGCGCCCGGGACCGAAGGAGCGAGCAGTACTTC
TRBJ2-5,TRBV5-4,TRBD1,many,CASRSGTEKETQYF,TGTGCCAGCAGATCCGGGACAGAAAAAGAGACCCAGTACTTC
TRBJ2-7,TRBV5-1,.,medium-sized,CASSLWAGANDEQYF,TGCGCCAGCAGCTTGTGGGCCGGGGCGAACGACGAGCAGTACTTC
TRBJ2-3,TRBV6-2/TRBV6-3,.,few,CASRAGERGTDTQYF,TGTGCCAGCAGGGCCGGCGAAAGGGGAACAGATACGCAGTATTTT
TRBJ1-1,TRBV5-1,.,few,CASSPEPGRTEAFF,TGCGCCAGCAGCCCCGAGCCTGGCCGCACTGAAGCTTTCTTT
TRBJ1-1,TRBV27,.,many,CASSHTGIGTEAFF,TGTGCCAGCAGTCACACAGGGATCGGAACTGAAGCTTTCTTT
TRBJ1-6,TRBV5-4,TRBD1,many,CASSLQGQYYNSPLHF,TGTGCCAGCAGCTTGCAGGGACAGTACTATAATTCACCCCTCCACTTT
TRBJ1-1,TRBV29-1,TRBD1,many,CSAARQGDTEAFF,TGCAGCGCCGCACGGCAGGGGGACACTGAAGCTTTCTTT
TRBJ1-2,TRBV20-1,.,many,CSALVGQDYGYTF,TGCAGTGCCTTGGTTGGTCAGGACTATGGCTACACCTTC
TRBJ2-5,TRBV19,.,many,CASRLVGQETQYF,TGTGCCAGTAGGCTGGTGGGGCAAGAGACCCAGTACTTC
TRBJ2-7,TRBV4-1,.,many,CASREADEQYF,TGCGCCAGCAGGGAGGCGGACGAGCAGTACTTC
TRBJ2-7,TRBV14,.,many,CASSQDGGGGLYEQYF,TGTGCCAGCAGCCAAGATGGGGGGGGGGGCCTCTACGAGCAGTACTTC
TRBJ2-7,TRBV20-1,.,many,CSARDRLGGLNEQYF,TGCAGTGCTAGAGATCGGTTGGGGGGTCTCAACGAGCAGTACTTC
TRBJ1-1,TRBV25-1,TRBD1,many,CASSENLGTGGTEAFF,TGTGCCAGCAGTGAAAATCTCGGGACAGGGGGGACTGAAGCTTTCTTT
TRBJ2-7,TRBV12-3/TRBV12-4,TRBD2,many,CASSPTGGYEQYF,TGTGCCAGCAGTCCGACGGGGGGCTACGAGCAGTACTTC
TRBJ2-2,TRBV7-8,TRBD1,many,CASSLVGPGTGKNTGELFF,TGTGCCAGCAGCTTAGTAGGACCCGGGACAGGGAAAAACACCGGGGAGCTGTTTTTT
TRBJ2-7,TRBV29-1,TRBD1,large,CSVEGRDRTSYEQYF,TGCAGCGTTGAAGGTCGGGACAGAACCTCCTACGAGCAGTACTTC
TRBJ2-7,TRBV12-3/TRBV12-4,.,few,CASSWASYEQYF,TGTGCCAGCAGTTGGGCCTCCTACGAGCAGTACTTC
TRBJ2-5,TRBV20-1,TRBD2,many,CSARPSGRNQETQYF,TGCAGTGCTAGACCTAGCGGGAGAAACCAAGAGACCCAGTACTTC
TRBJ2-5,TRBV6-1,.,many,CASSRPTGGQETQYF,TGTGCCAGCAGTCGTCCGACTGGGGGCCAAGAGACCCAGTACTTC
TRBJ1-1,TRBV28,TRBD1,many,CASSYLTGWNTEAFF,TGTGCCAGCAGTTACCTGACAGGGTGGAACACTGAAGCTTTCTTT
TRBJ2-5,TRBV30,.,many,CAWSRASWAQYF,TGTGCCTGGAGTCGCGCTTCTTGGGCCCAGTACTTC
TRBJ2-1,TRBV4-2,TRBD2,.,CASSQTRTSGYNEQFF,TGTGCCAGCAGCCAAACCCGGACTAGCGGCTACAATGAGCAGTTCTTC
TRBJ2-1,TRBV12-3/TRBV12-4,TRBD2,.,CASSPLGTSGGNEQFF,TGTGCCAGCAGTCCCCTGGGGACTAGCGGGGGAAATGAGCAGTTCTTC
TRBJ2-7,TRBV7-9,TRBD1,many,CASSRQGVGEQYF,TGTGCCAGCAGCCGACAGGGGGTAGGTGAGCAGTACTTC
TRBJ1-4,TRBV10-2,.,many,CASNQGFNEKLFF,TGCGCCAGCAACCAGGGTTTTAATGAAAAACTGTTTTTT
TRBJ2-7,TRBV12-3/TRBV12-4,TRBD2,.,CASSLRERAGEQYF,TGTGCCAGCAGTTTGCGGGAGAGAGCGGGGGAGCAGTACTTC
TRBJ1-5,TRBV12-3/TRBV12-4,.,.,CASMGSNQPQHF,TGTGCCAGCATGGGGAGCAATCAGCCCCAGCATTTT
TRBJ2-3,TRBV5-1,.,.,CASSSTGPRTDTQYF,TGCGCCAGCAGCTCAACTGGGCCTCGCACAGATACGCAGTATTTT
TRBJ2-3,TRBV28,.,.,CASSSNQLGTDTQYF,TGTGCCAGCAGTTCGAATCAACTAGGTACAGATACGCAGTATTTT
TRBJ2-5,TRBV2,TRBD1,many,CASSATGESSETQYF,TGTGCCAGCAGTGCCACAGGGGAGTCATCGGAGACCCAGTACTTC
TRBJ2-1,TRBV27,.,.,CASSSYGERNRGGDEQFF,TGTGCCAGCAGTTCGTACGGGGAGAGAAACAGGGGAGGCGATGAGCAGTTCTTC
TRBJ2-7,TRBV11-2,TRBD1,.,CASSPGTGGYEQYF,TGTGCCAGCAGCCCCGGGACAGGAGGATACGAGCAGTACTTC
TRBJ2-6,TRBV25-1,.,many,CASRSRGTGANVLTF,TGTGCCAGCCGATCTAGGGGAACTGGGGCCAACGTCCTGACTTTC
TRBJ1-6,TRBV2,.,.,CASSGRGPPLHF,TGTGCCAGCAGTGGTCGGGGCCCGCCCCTCCACTTT
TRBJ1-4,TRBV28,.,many,CASQGGLPPQKLFF,TGTGCCAGCCAAGGGGGACTCCCACCCCAAAAACTGTTTTTT
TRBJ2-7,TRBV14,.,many,CASSHIETGPYEQYF,TGTGCCAGCAGCCATATAGAAACGGGGCCTTACGAGCAGTACTTC
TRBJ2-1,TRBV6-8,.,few,CASTYHNEQFF,TGTGCCAGCACTTACCACAATGAGCAGTTCTTC
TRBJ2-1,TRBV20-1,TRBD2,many,CSATLAARRNTDNEQFF,TGCAGTGCTACGCTAGCGGCGAGGAGAAATACCGACAATGAGCAGTTCTTC
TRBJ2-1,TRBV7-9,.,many,CASSPPLQAGYNEQFF,TGTGCCAGCAGCCCCCCGTTGCAGGCGGGTTACAATGAGCAGTTCTTC
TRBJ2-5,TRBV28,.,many,CASMPSGVQETQYF,TGTGCCAGCATGCCCTCCGGTGTCCAAGAGACCCAGTACTTC
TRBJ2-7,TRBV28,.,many,CATVRGAAYEQYF,TGTGCCACCGTTCGGGGGGCGGCCTACGAGCAGTACTTC